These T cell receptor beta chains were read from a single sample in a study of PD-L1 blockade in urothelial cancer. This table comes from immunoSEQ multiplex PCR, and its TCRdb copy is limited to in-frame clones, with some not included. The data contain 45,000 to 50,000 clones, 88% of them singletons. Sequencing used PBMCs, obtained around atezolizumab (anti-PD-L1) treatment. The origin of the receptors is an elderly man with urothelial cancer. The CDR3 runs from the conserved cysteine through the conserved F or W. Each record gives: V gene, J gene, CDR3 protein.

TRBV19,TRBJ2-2,CASRRAVNTGELFF
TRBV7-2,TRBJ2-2,CASRSLAGGPVGELFF
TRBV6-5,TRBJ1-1,CASSWDRSNTEAFF
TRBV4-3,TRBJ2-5,CASSQAAGTSAYQETQYF
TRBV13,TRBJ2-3,CASSLSGVEADTQYF
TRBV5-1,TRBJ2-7,CASSLSETNVYEQYF
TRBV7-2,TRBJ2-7,CASSLRDSDQEDF
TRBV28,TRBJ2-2,CASSLGGQIGTGELFF
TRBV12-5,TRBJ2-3,CASGLDRKGQTTPKPDTQYF
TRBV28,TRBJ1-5,CASSWQVNQPQHF
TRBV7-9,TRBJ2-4,CASSPPYRLASAKNIQYF
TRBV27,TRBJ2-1,CASSGQGENEQFF
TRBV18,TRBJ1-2,CASSPPKGGQANYGYTF
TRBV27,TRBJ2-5,CASSLGTGSRETQYF
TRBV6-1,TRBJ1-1,CASSVGGTDTEAFF
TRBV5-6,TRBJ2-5,CASKLQGVEETQYF
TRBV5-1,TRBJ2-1,CASSLSLQGANEQFF
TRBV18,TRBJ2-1,CASSPPGLDYNEQFF
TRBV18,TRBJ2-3,CASSEGSGSVDTQYF
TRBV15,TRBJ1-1,CATSRDRGGTEAFF